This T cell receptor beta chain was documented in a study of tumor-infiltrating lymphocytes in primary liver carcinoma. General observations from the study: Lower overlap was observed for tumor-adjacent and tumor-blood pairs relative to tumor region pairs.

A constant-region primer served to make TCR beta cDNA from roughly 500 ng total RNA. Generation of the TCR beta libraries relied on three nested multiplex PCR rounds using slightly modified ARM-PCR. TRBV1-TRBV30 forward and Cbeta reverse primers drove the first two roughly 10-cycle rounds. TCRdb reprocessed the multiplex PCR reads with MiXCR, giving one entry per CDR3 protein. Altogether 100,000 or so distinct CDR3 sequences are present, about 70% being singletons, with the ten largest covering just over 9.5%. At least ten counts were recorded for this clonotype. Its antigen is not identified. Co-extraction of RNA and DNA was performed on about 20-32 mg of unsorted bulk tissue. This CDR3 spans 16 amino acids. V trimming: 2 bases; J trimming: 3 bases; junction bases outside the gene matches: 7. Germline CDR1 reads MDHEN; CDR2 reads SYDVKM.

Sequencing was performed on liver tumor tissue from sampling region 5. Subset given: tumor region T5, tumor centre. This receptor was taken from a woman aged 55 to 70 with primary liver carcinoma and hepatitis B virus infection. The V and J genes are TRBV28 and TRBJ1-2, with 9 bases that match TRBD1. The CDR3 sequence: CASSLTGGQGDYGYTF. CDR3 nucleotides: TGTGCCAGCAGTTTAACCGGGGGACAGGGCGACTATGGCTACACCTTC.